The subject of this entry is one TCR beta chain. Its antigen is still unknown. Germline assignment: CDR1 SQVTM and CDR2 ANQGSEA. The V end lost 3 bases, the J end lost 5 bases, and 13 bases lay between the germline ends. This CDR3 is built from 13 residues. This entry is derived from a study of T cells after yellow fever vaccination. Using its own MiXCR run on the 5' RACE reads, TCRdb lists one record per CDR3 protein. The table has 150,000 to 200,000 distinct CDR3 sequences, approximately 10% seen once. Study results and limitations: Abundant clonotypes from the bulk population could have been carried over as contaminants into FACS-sorted repertoires. Weaker overall, the secondary response nonetheless peaked faster (day 5 versus 15).

The source is a man between 18 and 29 years old who received the YFV17D yellow fever vaccine. This sequence joins TRBV29-1 and TRBJ1-2; D not resolved. The material was CD8+ T cells sorted from PBMCs, obtained 15 days after the yellow fever booster vaccination. CDR3 loop: CSVEAWLGYGYTF. CDR3 nucleotides: TGCAGCGTTGAGGCATGGTTGGGGTATGGCTACACCTTC.